This TCR beta chain was recovered during a study of shared clonotypes between healthy human individuals. This was a deep-level run. Only in-frame clones appear in the TCRdb table, and some are missing; sequencing was by immunoSEQ multiplex PCR. The table shows approximately 980,000 clones, with 76% occurring only once. Regarding this clone: As yet, its antigen is unknown.

Germline V gives CDR1 SGHNT, CDR2 YYREEE (reference sequence). The CDR3 spans 15 residues. Unmatched junction bases numbered 4, after V lost 1 base and J lost 4 bases. Study-level findings and limits: Large sequencing depth failed to make sorted-subset sequencing complete, rarefaction showed. Naive subsets generally exceeded memory subsets in estimated richness.

This receptor was obtained from a man aged 18 to 29 in good health. Material: memory CD4+ T cells sorted from blood. The subset was: CD45RA-negative fraction. The gene calls are TRBV5-4 and TRBJ2-7; 11 positions match TRBD2. In nucleotides, the CDR3 is TGTGCCAGCAGCTTGCTAGCGGGAGGACAATACGAGCAGTACTTC. Protein sequence: CASSLLAGGQYEQYF.